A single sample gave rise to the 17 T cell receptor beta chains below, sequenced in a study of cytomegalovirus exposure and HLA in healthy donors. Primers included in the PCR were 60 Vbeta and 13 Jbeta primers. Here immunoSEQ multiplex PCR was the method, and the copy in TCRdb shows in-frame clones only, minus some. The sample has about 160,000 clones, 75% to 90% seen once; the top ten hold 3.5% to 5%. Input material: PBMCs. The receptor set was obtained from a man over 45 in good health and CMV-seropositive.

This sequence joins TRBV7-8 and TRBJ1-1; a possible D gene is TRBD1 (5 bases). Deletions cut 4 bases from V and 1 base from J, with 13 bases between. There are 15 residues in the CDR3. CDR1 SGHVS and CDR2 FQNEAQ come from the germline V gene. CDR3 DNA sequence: TGTGCCAGCAGCTCTACCACTACAGGGAACACTGAAGCTTTCTTT. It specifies CASSSTTTGNTEAFF.

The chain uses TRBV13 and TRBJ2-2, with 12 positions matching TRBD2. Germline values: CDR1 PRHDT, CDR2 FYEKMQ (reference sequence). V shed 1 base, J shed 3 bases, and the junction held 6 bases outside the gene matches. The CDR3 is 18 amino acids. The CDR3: CASSLETSGSRDTGELFF. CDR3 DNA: TGTGCCAGCAGCTTAGAGACTAGCGGGAGTCGTGACACCGGGGAGCTGTTTTTT.

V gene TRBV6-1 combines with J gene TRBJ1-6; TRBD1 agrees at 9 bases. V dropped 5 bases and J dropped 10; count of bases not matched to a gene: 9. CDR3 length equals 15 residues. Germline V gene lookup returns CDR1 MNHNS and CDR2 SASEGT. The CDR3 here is CASSSPQGAASPLHF. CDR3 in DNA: TGTGCCAGCAGTTCCCCACAGGGGGCTGCCTCACCCCTCCACTTT.

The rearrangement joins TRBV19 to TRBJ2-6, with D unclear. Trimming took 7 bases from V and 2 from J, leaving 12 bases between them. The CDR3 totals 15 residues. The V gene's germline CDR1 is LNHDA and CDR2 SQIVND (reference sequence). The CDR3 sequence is CASNTLGAGANVLTF. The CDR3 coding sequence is TGTGCCAGTAATACCCTTGGAGCTGGGGCCAACGTCCTGACTTTC.

For the CDR3, the DNA is TGTGCCAGCAGCCAAGGGTCGACTAGCGGCTACGAGCAGTACTTC. It is translated as CASSQGSTSGYEQYF. J is TRBJ2-7 and V is TRBV14; 9 bases fit TRBD2. The CDR3 extends over 15 amino acids. The germline V gene has CDR1 SGHDN and CDR2 FVKESK. V lost 1 base, J lost 3 bases, and 4 bases stayed unmatched.

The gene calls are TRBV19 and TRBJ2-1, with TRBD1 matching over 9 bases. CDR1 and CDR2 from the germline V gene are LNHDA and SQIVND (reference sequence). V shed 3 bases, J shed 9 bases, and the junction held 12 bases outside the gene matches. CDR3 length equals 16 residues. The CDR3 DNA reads TGTGCCAGTAGTATTGGTCGGACAGGGGTCACAAGTGAGCAGTTCTTC. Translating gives CASSIGRTGVTSEQFF.

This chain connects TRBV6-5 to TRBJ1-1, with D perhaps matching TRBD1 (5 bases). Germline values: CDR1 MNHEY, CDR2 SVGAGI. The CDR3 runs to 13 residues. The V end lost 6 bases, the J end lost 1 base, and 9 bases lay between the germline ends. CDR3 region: CASRITGNTEAFF. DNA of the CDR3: TGTGCCAGCAGAATAACAGGGAACACTGAAGCTTTCTTT.

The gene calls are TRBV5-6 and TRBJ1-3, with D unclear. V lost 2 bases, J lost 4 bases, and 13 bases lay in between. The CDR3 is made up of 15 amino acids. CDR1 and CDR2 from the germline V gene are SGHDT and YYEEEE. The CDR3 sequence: CASSLPASRGNTIYF. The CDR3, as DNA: TGTGCCAGCAGCTTACCAGCGTCGCGAGGAAACACCATATATTTT. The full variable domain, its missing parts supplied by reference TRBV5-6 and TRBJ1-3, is DAGVTQSPTHLIKTRGQQVTLRCSPKSGHDTVSWYQQALGQGPQFIFQYYEEEERQRGNFPDRFSGHQFPNYSSELNVNALLLGDSALYLCASSLPASRGNTIYFGEGSWLTVV.

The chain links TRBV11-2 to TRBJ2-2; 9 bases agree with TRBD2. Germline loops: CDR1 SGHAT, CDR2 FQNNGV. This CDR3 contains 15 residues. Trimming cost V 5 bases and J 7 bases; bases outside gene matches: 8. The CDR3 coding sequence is TGTGCCAGCAGCCCAATAGCGGGAGTGTTCGGGGAGCTGTTTTTT. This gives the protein CASSPIAGVFGELFF. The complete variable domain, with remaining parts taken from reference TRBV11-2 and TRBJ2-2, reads EAGVAQSPRYKIIEKRQSVAFWCNPISGHATLYWYQQILGQGPKLLIQFQNNGVVDDSQLPKDRFSAERLKGVDSTLKIQPAKLEDSAVYLCASSPIAGVFGELFFGEGSRLTVL.

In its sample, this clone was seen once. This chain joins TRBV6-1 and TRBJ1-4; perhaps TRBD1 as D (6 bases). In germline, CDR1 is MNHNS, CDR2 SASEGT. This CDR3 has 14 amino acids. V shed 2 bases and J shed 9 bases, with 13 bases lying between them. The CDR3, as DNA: TGTGCCAGCAGTGAAATGTCGTGGGACAAAAAACTGTTTTTT. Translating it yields CASSEMSWDKKLFF.

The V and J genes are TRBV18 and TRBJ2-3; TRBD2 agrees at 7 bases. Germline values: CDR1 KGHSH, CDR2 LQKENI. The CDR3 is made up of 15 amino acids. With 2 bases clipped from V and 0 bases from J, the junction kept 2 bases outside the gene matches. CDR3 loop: CASSPLGGSTDTQYF. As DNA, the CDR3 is TGTGCCAGCTCACCATTGGGAGGGAGCACAGATACGCAGTATTTT.

CDR3 in DNA: TGCGCCAGCAGCTTGGCACAGGGGACCGGGGGTGAGCAGTTCTTC. This codes for CASSLAQGTGGEQFF. This chain uses TRBV5-1 with TRBJ2-1, with D possibly TRBD1 on 7 matching bases. Germline V gene lookup returns CDR1 SGHRS and CDR2 YFSETQ. V was trimmed by 0 bases and J by 9 bases, leaving 16 bases between them. This CDR3 spans 15 amino acids.

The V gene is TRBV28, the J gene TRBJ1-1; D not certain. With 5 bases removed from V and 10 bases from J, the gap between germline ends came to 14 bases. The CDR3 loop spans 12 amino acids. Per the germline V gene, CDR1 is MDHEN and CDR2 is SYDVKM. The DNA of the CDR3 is TGTGCCAGCAGTCCCCCCCCAGCGGGAGCTTTCTTT. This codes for CASSPPPAGAFF.

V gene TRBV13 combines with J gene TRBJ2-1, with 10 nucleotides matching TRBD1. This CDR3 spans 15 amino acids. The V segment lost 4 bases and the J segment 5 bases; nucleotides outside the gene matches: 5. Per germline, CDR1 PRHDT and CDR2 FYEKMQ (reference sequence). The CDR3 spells CASSSRDRGDNEQFF. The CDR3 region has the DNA TGTGCCAGCAGCTCACGGGACAGGGGTGACAATGAGCAGTTCTTC. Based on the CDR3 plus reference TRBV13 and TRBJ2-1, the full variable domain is AAGVIQSPRHLIKEKRETATLKCYPIPRHDTVYWYQQGPGQDPQFLISFYEKMQSDKGSIPDRFSAQQFSDYHSELNMSSLELGDSALYFCASSSRDRGDNEQFFGPGTRLTVL.

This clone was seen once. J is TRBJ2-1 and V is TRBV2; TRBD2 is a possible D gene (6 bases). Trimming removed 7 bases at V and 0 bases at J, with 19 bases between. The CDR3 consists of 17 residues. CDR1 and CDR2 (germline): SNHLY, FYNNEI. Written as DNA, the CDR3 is TGTGCCAGCAAGAGAATAGCGGCATCCTCCTCCTACAATGAGCAGTTCTTC. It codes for CASKRIAASSSYNEQFF.

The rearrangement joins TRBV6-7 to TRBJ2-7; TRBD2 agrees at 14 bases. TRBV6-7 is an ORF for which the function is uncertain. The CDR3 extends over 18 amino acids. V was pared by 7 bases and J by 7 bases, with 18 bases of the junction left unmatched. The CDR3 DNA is TGTGCCAGCATTAAAACCGGGACTAGCGGGAGTCCCCGGAGAGAGCAGTACTTC. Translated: CASIKTGTSGSPRREQYF.

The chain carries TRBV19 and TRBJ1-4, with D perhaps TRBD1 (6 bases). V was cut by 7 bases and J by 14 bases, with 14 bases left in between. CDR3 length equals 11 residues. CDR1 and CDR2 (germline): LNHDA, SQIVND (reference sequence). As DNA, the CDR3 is TGTGCCAGTAACCACAGGGATCATCTGTTTTTT. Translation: CASNHRDHLFF.